A selection of T cell receptor beta chains follows, all from one sample in a study of blood T cell repertoires in COVID-19. This table comes from immunoSEQ multiplex PCR, and its TCRdb copy is limited to in-frame clones, with some not included. The table records hundreds of thousands of clones, 88% of them present only once. What was sequenced was PBMCs or T cells enriched from blood (not recorded which). Every receptor here comes from a woman aged 25 to 45 who had recovered from COVID-19. Both conserved end residues are part of each CDR3. D genes are given only for firm matches.

d_call v_call cdr3_aa
. TRBV5-1 CASSLGPSSAETQYF
. TRBV6-6 CASSQTARYSPLHF
TRBD2 TRBV7-7 CASSLSSSGFIKTQYF
. TRBV9 CASSVKTTGWDYGYTF
. TRBV4-3 CASSQVYGSGNGNTIYF
. TRBV10-3 CATFNGMRVSDTQYF
. TRBV4-3 CASSQGRDATEAFF
. TRBV19 CASSILSAPNTEAFF
TRBD2 TRBV3-1/TRBV3-2 CASSYVGLAGFYAGEQFF
. TRBV5-1 CASSFTEVETQYF
. TRBV29-1 CSVVVDSLDTEAFF
TRBD1 TRBV9 CASSVSPGQGGSPLHF
. TRBV4-3 CASSQESDSNSPLHF
TRBD2 TRBV7-3 CASSLMAGGPPGELFF
TRBD1 TRBV28 CATQTGGYGYTF
. TRBV28 CASSLSDSPLHF
. TRBV7-2 CASTLDGGGWSPLHF
. TRBV19 CASAVSGTTMNTEAFF
. TRBV28 CASTTVTEAFF
. TRBV19 CASKTTGDNSPLHF
. TRBV9 CASSDKPGGYTF
. TRBV7-9 CASSPQGETQYF
. TRBV20-1 CSASGLQGAYEQYF
. TRBV28 CASSLYGDRQYSNQPQHF
. TRBV19 CASNRWTRNTEAFF
. TRBV4-2 CASSLYRAMNTEAFF
TRBD1 TRBV28 CASTNSGQNNEKLFF
. TRBV28 CASSLRSGTTLRGKLFF
. TRBV9 CASSGNRKPNTEAFF
TRBD1 TRBV7-9 CASSPGQGLPKNIQYF
TRBD1 TRBV9 CASSVSQGESPLHF
TRBD2 TRBV6-4 CASSVWRGGRPTDTQYF
. TRBV19 CASSTSPGLFYNEQFF
. TRBV5-1 CASSLSSRMNTEAFF
. TRBV19 CASKGQGSADTQYF
TRBD1 TRBV18 CASSPRQGTGTEAFF
. TRBV4-2 CASSQDAITANYGYTF
. TRBV27 CASSLFGNRVSRGTEAFF
. TRBV6-1 CASSEQVVAGDTEAFF
TRBD1 TRBV4-3 CASSQDGGQGGGYTF
. TRBV2 CASSKEQGLTTETQYF
TRBD2 TRBV6-6 CASSGPDRQTSGGLRSSEQFF
TRBD2 TRBV11-1 CASAGGYNEQFF
. TRBV27 CASSPVGGYGYTF
TRBD1 TRBV30 CAWSVSGGHQPQHF
. TRBV12-3/TRBV12-4 CASSLVGEETQYF